The T cell receptor (beta chain) described here comes from a study of shared clonotypes between healthy human individuals (TCRdb year 2020). Study-level background: A few men and a couple of women, aged 18 to 49 years, made up the cohort. For each donor, three plates each were used for CD4 naive and CD4 memory, two plates were used for CD8 naive, and one plate was used for CD8 memory. To estimate repertoire size and how much clonotype sharing occurs between individuals, the study deeply sequenced the blood TCR repertoires of roughly 5 healthy adults. To increase sequencing depth and limit assay-specific biases, different laboratories used diverse techniques to prepare libraries and sequence TCR repertoires. Leukapheresis yielded between about 0.9 and 8.9 billion PBMCs per donor. What the work shows at the level of the full study, not this receptor alone: Even with the large sequencing depth, rarefaction of the sorted-subset datasets indicated that sequencing was incomplete. Sampling was limited to blood, and TCR repertoires in tissue likely differ from TCR repertoires in blood. Naive subsets generally had larger estimated clonotype richness than memory subsets. Sharing across a few donors was observed for around 4.8% of naive CD4, 3% to 3.5% of naive CD8, 2% to 2.5% of memory CD4, and about 0.38% of memory CD8 clonotypes. Clonotypes shared by all four sorted-subset donors showed higher generation probabilities than non-shared clonotypes. Pairwise subsampling indicated that sequencing depth was expected to affect the degree of clonotype sharing among donors. The genetic and exposure-history diversity represented was limited by the small number of donors.

The CDR3, cysteine through phenylalanine, is 14 amino acids long. This entry keeps only the CDR3 DNA: 42 bases, framed from base 1. Trimming costs V 4 bases and J 4 bases, and their ends lie 15 bases apart. The germline V gene yields SGHRS for CDR1 and YFSETQ for CDR2. The donors were healthy, HIV-negative adults who had no recently reported acute infections or vaccinations. Every donor was a Caucasian adult residing in Nashville, Tennessee, USA. Magnetic negative selection was used to enrich CD4+ T cells, after which naive cells were positively selected on CD45RA and the negative fraction became the memory subset. Blood was obtained by leukapheresis, after which PBMCs were separated by Ficoll-Histopaque density gradient centrifugation and cryopreserved in liquid nitrogen vapor phase. Analytical flow cytometry was used to check the purity and quantity of every magnetically sorted T cell population. Genomic DNA was isolated from each sorted fraction and quantified by UV absorbance on a Nanodrop 2000c.

Using the deep immunoSEQ assay, TCR CDR3 regions were amplified from genomic DNA by multiplex PCR. Genomic DNA extracted from each cell subset was distributed evenly over all wells of several immunoSEQ 96-well plates, and each plate served as one replicate. For sorted subsets, 200 to 250 ng of genomic DNA, equivalent to 25,000 to 30,000 T cell genomes, went into each replicate PCR. The purified libraries were quantified using a Qubit 3.0 fluorometer, sized with a Bioanalyzer 2100, and then quantified again using the KAPA Library Quantification kit. Each immunoSEQ 96-well plate was sequenced on its own single-read 150-cycle Illumina NextSeq 550 flow cell. As for the original processing: Because the immunoSEQ output included only junctional sequences and no quality scores, the filtering could not be the same as the filtering used for full-length reads. Sequences were annotated with PyIR, a Python wrapper for IgBLAST v1.9, and V/J genes and CDR3 were assigned using IMGT germline references. Reads with weak V/J assignments (E-value above 1e-6), missing CDR3, stop codons, out-of-frame junctions, or ambiguous translated residues were removed. V3J clonotypes were defined as sequences sharing the same inferred V gene, J gene, and CDR3 amino acid sequence. To compute the percentage overlap between repertoires, the number of shared unique clonotypes was divided by the size of the smaller repertoire. RTK rarefaction, the Chao1 estimator, and Recon v2.1 estimates of unobserved clonotypes were used to assess repertoire richness. OLGA was used to compute generation probabilities for all TCRbeta clonotypes that the gDNA method yielded from a handful of donors. This immuneACCESS table, as held by TCRdb, lists in-frame sequences with V and J called but not all clones. Of the missing ones, under half trace to an unresolved V gene in checked studies; the others have no known cause. That table gives V, J and clone size, and the DNA gave D and trimming. The sample yields 950,000 to 1,300,000 clones; about 75% were counted once. Jointly, the top ten make up 1.4% to 1.5% of the sample.

Worth noting for this clone: Its target antigen remains unknown. Base quality data are lacking; no much larger clone is found one base away. This specimen includes other DNA sequences encoding the same CDR3.

The chain joins TRBV5-1 to TRBJ2-7, with TRBD1 as a weak D call on 8 bases. Sequencing was performed on memory CD4+ T cells sorted from blood. The cell subset or site label corresponds to: CD45RA-negative fraction. This receptor was identified in a man between 18 and 29 years old in good health. The CDR3: CASSLGQGGYEQYF. The sequenced DNA: TGCGCCAGCAGCCTCGGACAGGGAGGGTACGAGCAGTACTTC.